This TCR beta chain appears in the sequencing data of a study of OX40 agonist ivuxolimab in advanced cancers. Study observations and caveats: CD4+ and CD8+ blood T cells expanded clonally by week 6 at 0.1 to 3.0 mg/kg.

Sequencing used immunoSEQ multiplex PCR; TCRdb keeps in-frame clones, though not all of them. The sample shows approximately 65,000 clones, 89% of them seen only once. To note about this clone: What it binds is not known.

The clonotype comes from an adult with an advanced solid tumor such as melanoma, head and neck, liver or kidney cancer. This specimen consisted of CD4+ or CD8+ T cells sorted from blood, obtained in a trial of the OX40 agonist ivuxolimab.

The CDR3, as DNA: TGTGCCAGCAGCCCGTGGACAGGGTCGAACACCGGGGAGCTGTTTTTT. The encoded protein is CASSPWTGSNTGELFF. The rearrangement links TRBV11-3 to TRBJ2-2; 8 bases agree with TRBD1. The CDR3 consists of 16 residues. Germline values: CDR1 SGHNT, CDR2 YENEEA. Unmatched junction bases numbered 5, after V lost 5 bases and J lost 0 bases.